This T cell receptor beta chain came from a study of shared clonotypes between healthy human individuals. Looking at the study overall: Three plates each covered CD4 naive and memory; CD8 naive two, CD8 memory one. Study outcomes and limitations: Between a few donors, naive CD4 clonotypes were shared at a level of about 5%.

Germline loops: CDR1 SGHRS, CDR2 YFSETQ. The ends were cut back, 1 base at V and 3 bases at J, with 8 bases in the middle. The CDR3 is made up of 13 amino acids. As for this clone: What it recognizes is unknown. The identical CDR3 is also encoded by other nucleotide sequences in the sample.

It was across several immunoSEQ plates that each subset's genomic DNA was evenly split. Repertoires were generated with immunoSEQ multiplex PCR, while TCRdb's copy carries only in-frame clones and drops some. The sample has roughly 2.2 million clones, under 95% seen once; the top ten hold 0.3% to 0.4%. The receptor was isolated from a man between 18 and 29 years old in good health. Some clones in this sample may be carry-over from other donors' samples. The chain is built from TRBV5-1 and TRBJ2-7; possible D gene TRBD2, 6 bases. Sequenced material: naive CD4+ T cells from PBMCs. Subset meaning: CD45RA+ positively selected. CDR3 protein: CASSLRRDYEQYF. CDR3 sequence (DNA): TGCGCCAGCAGCTTGAGGCGGGACTACGAGCAGTACTTC.